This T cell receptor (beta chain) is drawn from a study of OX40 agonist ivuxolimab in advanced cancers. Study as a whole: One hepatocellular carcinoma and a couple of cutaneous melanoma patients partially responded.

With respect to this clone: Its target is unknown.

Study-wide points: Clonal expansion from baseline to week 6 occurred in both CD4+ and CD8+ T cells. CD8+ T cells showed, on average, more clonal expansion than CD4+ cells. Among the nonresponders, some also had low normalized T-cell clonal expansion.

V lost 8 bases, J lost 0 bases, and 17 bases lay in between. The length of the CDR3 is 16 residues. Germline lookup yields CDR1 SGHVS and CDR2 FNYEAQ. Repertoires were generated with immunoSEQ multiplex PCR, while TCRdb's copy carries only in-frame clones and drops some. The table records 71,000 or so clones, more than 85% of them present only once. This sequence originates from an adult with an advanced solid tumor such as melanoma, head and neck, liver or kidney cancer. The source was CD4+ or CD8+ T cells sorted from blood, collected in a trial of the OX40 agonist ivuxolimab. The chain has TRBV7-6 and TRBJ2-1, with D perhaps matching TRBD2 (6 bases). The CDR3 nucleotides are TGTGCCAGCGCTAAGAGACCTAGCGACTCCTACAATGAGCAGTTCTTC. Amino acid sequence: CASAKRPSDSYNEQFF.